This is a list of T cell receptor beta chains from one sample in a study of identical twins. TCRdb reanalysed the 5' RACE reads using MiXCR and keeps one entry per CDR3 protein. The sample records over 250,000 distinct CDR3 sequences, less than 9.5% being singletons. A further study also used this sample, focusing on yellow fever vaccine responses in identical twins.

Sequencing was done on a sample of CD8+ T cells sorted from blood. The receptors were gathered from a woman under 30 in good health. The CDR3 runs from the conserved cysteine through the conserved F or W.

CDR3: CAISVLLRTEIYEQYF; V: TRBV10-3
CDR3: CASRRTDREKLFF; V: TRBV28
CDR3: CATSDSNSYEQYF; V: TRBV24-1
CDR3: CASSLEGGGRNQFYNEQFF; V: TRBV7-8
CDR3: CASKFSGVYQPQHF; V: TRBV12-3/TRBV12-4
CDR3: CASRVNRGRVETQYF; V: TRBV27
CDR3: CAISRDRTDTQYF; V: TRBV10-3
CDR3: CASSSIRDRPDEQYF; V: TRBV11-2
CDR3: CSARDGTSGGEQYF; V: TRBV20-1
CDR3: CATRDREGSDTQYF; V: TRBV10-3
CDR3: CSVGTGDHVLTF; V: TRBV29-1
CDR3: CASSLRTSGRGELFF; V: TRBV7-7
CDR3: CASSLGEPASYEQYF; V: TRBV27
CDR3: CASSLGLAETGELFF; V: TRBV5-1
CDR3: CASTEGETQYF; V: TRBV5-1
CDR3: CASTFPGSLYNEQFF; V: TRBV28
CDR3: CASSLGDYLVDEQFF; V: TRBV7-8
CDR3: CASGPRGANNEQFF; V: TRBV28
CDR3: CSARGMGALLYEQYF; V: TRBV20-1
CDR3: CASSTIQTGYSYNEQFF; V: TRBV7-9
CDR3: CASSRPQGTGELFF; V: TRBV4-1
CDR3: CASSRGPTEQYF; V: TRBV27
CDR3: CASSLVLTADTQYF; V: TRBV7-2
CDR3: CSVEASIREGAVYEQYF; V: TRBV29-1
CDR3: CASSFESGTTEAFF; V: TRBV12-3/TRBV12-4
CDR3: CASSLGAGGRSYEQYF; V: TRBV7-2